The rows below give T cell receptor beta chains drawn from one sample of a study of blood T cell repertoires in COVID-19. Sequencing used immunoSEQ multiplex PCR; TCRdb keeps in-frame clones, though not all of them. This table has 90,000 to 150,000 clones, 75% to 90% appearing once. Specimen: peripheral blood. All receptors derive from a human donor with acute or convalescent COVID-19. The donor label of this sample is uncertain. Each CDR3 is given with its conserved first and last residue. Each record gives: J gene, V gene, clone size, D gene, CDR3 protein, CDR3 DNA. D genes are given only for firm matches. Clone size is given for some rows only: seen once, a few or many times, or a class if the clone is expanded.

J gene: TRBJ2-5; V gene: TRBV5-1; clone size: NA; D gene: NA; CDR3 protein: CASSLMGPQTQYF; CDR3 DNA: TGCGCCAGCAGCCTAATGGGGCCCCAGACCCAGTACTTC
J gene: TRBJ2-2; V gene: TRBV7-3; clone size: once; D gene: NA; CDR3 protein: CASSRDTYTGELFF; CDR3 DNA: TGTGCCAGCAGCCGGGACACTTACACCGGGGAGCTGTTTTTT
J gene: TRBJ1-6; V gene: TRBV3-1/TRBV3-2; clone size: NA; D gene: NA; CDR3 protein: CATAESSYNSPLHF; CDR3 DNA: TGTGCCACCGCGGAGAGCTCCTATAATTCACCCCTCCACTTT
J gene: TRBJ1-5; V gene: TRBV28; clone size: NA; D gene: TRBD1; CDR3 protein: CASRTGGNQPQHF; CDR3 DNA: TGTGCCAGCCGAACAGGGGGGAATCAGCCCCAGCATTTT
J gene: TRBJ1-5; V gene: TRBV5-5; clone size: once; D gene: NA; CDR3 protein: CASSLSTSINQPQHF; CDR3 DNA: TGTGCCAGCAGCTTGTCAACGTCTATTAATCAGCCCCAGCATTTT
J gene: TRBJ1-6; V gene: TRBV28; clone size: NA; D gene: NA; CDR3 protein: CAARPGIRSPLHF; CDR3 DNA: TGTGCCGCCCGCCCCGGGATCCGTTCACCCCTCCACTTT
J gene: TRBJ2-7; V gene: TRBV7-2; clone size: NA; D gene: NA; CDR3 protein: CASSFTRIYEQYF; CDR3 DNA: TGTGCCAGCAGCTTTACCAGAATCTACGAGCAGTACTTC
J gene: TRBJ1-4; V gene: TRBV3-1/TRBV3-2; clone size: NA; D gene: TRBD1; CDR3 protein: CASSLQGAANEKLFF; CDR3 DNA: TGTGCCAGCAGCCTTCAGGGGGCGGCTAATGAAAAACTGTTTTTT
J gene: TRBJ1-1; V gene: TRBV28; clone size: NA; D gene: NA; CDR3 protein: CASLPRAGNTEAFF; CDR3 DNA: TGTGCCAGCCTCCCCAGGGCCGGGAACACTGAAGCTTTCTTT
J gene: TRBJ1-5; V gene: TRBV5-1; clone size: NA; D gene: TRBD1; CDR3 protein: CASSLSGGFQPQHF; CDR3 DNA: TGCGCCAGCAGCTTGTCAGGGGGCTTTCAGCCCCAGCATTTT
J gene: TRBJ1-5; V gene: TRBV7-9; clone size: once; D gene: NA; CDR3 protein: CASSLGEISNQPQHF; CDR3 DNA: TGTGCCAGCAGCTTAGGGGAGATCAGCAATCAGCCCCAGCATTTT
J gene: TRBJ1-5; V gene: TRBV9; clone size: NA; D gene: NA; CDR3 protein: CASSVGGTSNQPQHF; CDR3 DNA: TGTGCCAGCAGCGTGGGAGGGACTAGCAATCAGCCCCAGCATTTT
J gene: TRBJ2-1; V gene: TRBV6-4; clone size: NA; D gene: NA; CDR3 protein: CASRGEYNEQFF; CDR3 DNA: TGTGCCAGCAGGGGAGAGTACAATGAGCAGTTCTTC
J gene: TRBJ1-3; V gene: TRBV14; clone size: once; D gene: NA; CDR3 protein: CASSQEALSGNTIYF; CDR3 DNA: TGTGCCAGCAGCCAAGAAGCGCTCTCTGGAAACACCATATATTTT
J gene: TRBJ2-5; V gene: TRBV19; clone size: NA; D gene: NA; CDR3 protein: CASKVGGGETQYF; CDR3 DNA: TGTGCCAGTAAGGTCGGGGGAGGAGAGACCCAGTACTTC
J gene: TRBJ1-1; V gene: TRBV5-1; clone size: NA; D gene: NA; CDR3 protein: CASSLEGQNTEAFF; CDR3 DNA: TGCGCCAGCAGCTTGGAGGGGCAGAACACTGAAGCTTTCTTT
J gene: TRBJ2-7; V gene: TRBV6-5; clone size: NA; D gene: TRBD1; CDR3 protein: CASTPDRSSYEQYF; CDR3 DNA: TGTGCCAGCACCCCGGACAGGAGCTCCTACGAGCAGTACTTC
J gene: TRBJ2-3; V gene: TRBV7-2; clone size: NA; D gene: NA; CDR3 protein: CASSLVRDTQYF; CDR3 DNA: TGTGCCAGCAGCTTAGTGCGAGATACGCAGTATTTT
J gene: TRBJ1-1; V gene: TRBV30; clone size: NA; D gene: TRBD1; CDR3 protein: CAWSLPGQIFEAFF; CDR3 DNA: TGTGCCTGGAGTCTTCCGGGACAGATATTTGAAGCTTTCTTT